Following are 32 T cell receptor beta chains from one sample sequenced in a study of blood T cells in healthy people across ages. Using a J-beta primer mix together with a sample-barcoded 5' primer, a second PCR was run for about 6 to 12 cycles. TCRdb re-analysed the 5' RACE reads in MiXCR, keeping a single row per CDR3 protein. This table has around 1,500,000 distinct CDR3 sequences, roughly 27% appearing once. The sequenced sample consisted of blood. These receptors all stem from a woman aged 25-40 years in good health.

This clonotype was seen a few times. The chain couples TRBV20-1 to TRBJ2-7; 10 nucleotides line up with TRBD1. V lost 0 bases and J lost 4; bases outside the gene matches: 9. The germline V gene encodes CDR1 DFQATT and CDR2 SNEGSKA (reference sequence). The CDR3 covers 16 residues. This CDR3 is CSARDPGQGVGYEQYF. CDR3 coding DNA: TGCAGTGCTAGAGACCCCGGACAGGGGGTGGGTTACGAGCAGTACTTC.

At least ten counts were recorded for this clonotype. The DNA of the CDR3 is TGCGCCAGCAGCCAAGATGGCGGGGGGGTGAAAAACATTCAGTACTTC. Translating it yields CASSQDGGGVKNIQYF. J is TRBJ2-4 and V is TRBV4-1; TRBD2 matches 9 bases. CDR1 MGHRA and CDR2 YSYEKL come from the germline V gene. The CDR3 loop spans 16 amino acids. Losses at the gene ends were 0 bases for V and 4 bases for J; bases not matched to a gene: 4.

This clonotype was picked up one time. The J gene is TRBJ2-1, the V gene TRBV20-1; 7 bases match TRBD2. This CDR3 has 16 residues. With 0 bases clipped from V and 4 bases from J, the junction kept 9 bases outside the gene matches. The germline V gene has CDR1 DFQATT and CDR2 SNEGSKA (reference sequence). CDR3: CSARDGLAEDYNEQFF. DNA for the CDR3: TGCAGTGCTAGAGACGGGCTAGCGGAAGATTACAATGAGCAGTTCTTC.

The chain links TRBV20-1 to TRBJ2-6; TRBD1 matches 11 bases. This CDR3 is 14 amino acids long. Germline CDR1 reads DFQATT; CDR2 reads SNEGSKA (reference sequence). V lost 5 bases, J lost 4 bases, and 1 base stayed unmatched. The CDR3, as DNA: TGCAGTGCTGGACAGGGGGCAGGGGCCAACGTCCTGACTTTC. Translation: CSAGQGAGANVLTF.

The chain carries TRBV5-1 and TRBJ2-7, with a possible D match to TRBD2 (5 bases). V was cut by 4 bases and J by 9 bases, with 23 bases left in between. The germline V gene has CDR1 SGHRS and CDR2 YFSETQ. This CDR3 has 15 residues. DNA for the CDR3: TGCGCCAGCAGCGGGCGACGGGGTGGCCCACTTGGGCAGTACTTC. It is translated as CASSGRRGGPLGQYF.

The chain recombines TRBV12-3 or TRBV12-4 with TRBJ2-2; TRBD1 matches 8 bases. Losses at the gene ends were 10 bases for V and 3 bases for J; bases not matched to a gene: 4. The CDR3 is 13 amino acids. CDR3 loop: CAIIQGDTGELFF. In DNA, the CDR3 is TGTGCCATTATACAGGGGGACACCGGGGAGCTGTTTTTT.

This clonotype was seen many times. The genes are TRBV7-9 and TRBJ2-5; D possibly corresponds to TRBD1 (6 bases). CDR1 and CDR2 from the germline V gene are SEHNR and FQNEAQ (reference sequence). V lost 8 bases and J 3 bases, leaving 16 bases between the germline ends. The CDR3 totals 14 residues. The CDR3 coding sequence is TGTGCCAGCCGAAGCCAGCCAGGGGAAGAGACCCAGTACTTC. It is translated as CASRSQPGEETQYF.

This clonotype was found a few times. The genes are TRBV27 and TRBJ2-5; 10 nucleotides align to TRBD1. The CDR3 consists of 16 residues. Germline V gene sequence: CDR1 MNHEY, CDR2 SMNVEV (reference sequence). V shed 4 bases, J shed 2 bases, and the junction held 7 bases outside the gene matches. The CDR3 here is CASSSAPGQGQETQYF. CDR3 in DNA: TGTGCCAGCAGTTCGGCTCCGGGACAGGGGCAAGAGACCCAGTACTTC.

This clonotype occurred a few times. V is TRBV27 and J is TRBJ1-5; D gene uncertain. V lost 6 bases, J lost 8 bases, and 17 bases lay in between. The CDR3 extends over 14 amino acids. Germline V gene data show CDR1 as MNHEY and CDR2 as SMNVEV (reference sequence). For the CDR3, the DNA is TGTGCCAGCAGCCTTACTTTAGGGATGGAGCCCCAGCATTTT. Residues: CASSLTLGMEPQHF.

The V gene is TRBV5-1, the J gene TRBJ2-1, with 12 nucleotides matching TRBD2. CDR1 is SGHRS and CDR2 is YFSETQ in the germline V gene. Germline trimming cut 1 base from V and 0 bases from J; bases unmatched to any gene: 8. The CDR3 is 19 amino acids. The CDR3 sequence: CASSLYGTSGPSSYNEQFF. Here the CDR3 DNA reads TGCGCCAGCAGCTTGTACGGGACTAGCGGGCCGAGCTCCTACAATGAGCAGTTCTTC.

The chain recombines TRBV30 with TRBJ2-1, with D possibly matching TRBD2 (6 bases). Germline CDR1 is GTSNPN and CDR2 is SVGIG (reference sequence). Trimming left V 0 bases short and J 4 bases short, with 13 bases between. CDR3 size: 15 residues. CDR3 coding DNA: TGTGCCTGGAGTGTACGACTAGTGGCGTACAATGAGCAGTTCTTC. As protein: CAWSVRLVAYNEQFF.

V gene TRBV10-3 combines with J gene TRBJ2-3; TRBD1 agrees at 7 bases. V trimming: 0 bases; J trimming: 2 bases; junction bases outside the gene matches: 5. The CDR3 runs 16 residues. CDR1 and CDR2 (germline): ENHRY, SYGVKD. The CDR3 here is CAISESGRGYTDTQYF. The CDR3 bases are TGTGCCATCAGTGAGTCGGGCAGGGGGTACACAGATACGCAGTATTTT.

The J gene is TRBJ2-5, the V gene TRBV28; D is possibly TRBD1 or TRBD2 (5 bases each). V gave up 10 bases and J gave up 5 bases, with 23 bases separating them. Germline assignment: CDR1 MDHEN and CDR2 SYDVKM. This CDR3 has 15 residues. Written as DNA, the CDR3 is TGTGCCAACTCGCCGGGGCCTCCCGAGAGGGAGACCCAGTACTTC. Protein: CANSPGPPERETQYF. Looking up the rest from reference TRBV28 and TRBJ2-5 gives the full variable domain: DVKVTQSSRYLVKRTGEKVFLECVQDMDHENMFWYRQDPGLGLRLIYFSYDVKMKEKGDIPEGYSVSREKKERFSLILESASTNQTSMYLCANSPGPPERETQYFGPGTRLLVL.

The chain has TRBV12-3 or TRBV12-4 and TRBJ1-1; D perhaps matches TRBD1 (5 bases). The germline V and J ends were trimmed by 5 bases and 1 base, with 11 bases remaining between them. This CDR3 has 14 amino acids. CDR3 protein: CASSPGRQNTEAFF. The CDR3 DNA sequence: TGTGCCAGCAGTCCGGGACGGCAGAACACTGAAGCTTTCTTT.

This clonotype was counted a few times. The rearrangement links TRBV10-3 to TRBJ2-7, with a tentative D call TRBD2 (6 bases). V was trimmed by 10 bases and J by 2 bases, leaving 12 bases between them. This CDR3 region has 12 residues. The germline gives CDR1 ENHRY, CDR2 SYGVKD. The DNA of the CDR3 is TGTGCCACGAGGGACTTAGCCTACGAGCAGTACTTC. Translating it yields CATRDLAYEQYF.

This clonotype has more than one count but fewer than ten. The junction shows a germline mismatch at one end, possibly a read error. The chain couples TRBV19 to TRBJ1-4; D unresolved. The CDR3 totals 14 residues. Germline V lookup: CDR1 LNHDA, CDR2 SQIVND (reference sequence). DNA of the CDR3: TGTGTCAGTAGTATAGGAGGGTTTAATGAAAAACTGTTTTTT. Protein sequence: CVSSIGGFNEKLFF.

The chain combines TRBV12-3 or TRBV12-4 with TRBJ2-3; TRBD1 might be the D (6 bases). The V end lost 4 bases, the J end lost 1 base, and 15 bases lay between the germline ends. The CDR3 length is 16 residues. This CDR3 reads CASSSIQGLGTDTQYF. The CDR3 DNA reads as TGTGCCAGCAGTTCCATCCAGGGGCTGGGCACAGATACGCAGTATTTT.

This sequence joins TRBV28 and TRBJ2-7; D is perhaps TRBD1 (6 bases). V shed 7 bases and J shed 10 bases, with 20 bases lying between them. Germline values: CDR1 MDHEN, CDR2 SYDVKM. There are 13 residues in the CDR3. CDR3: CASNGAIQGAQYF. The CDR3 DNA follows: TGTGCCAGCAACGGGGCGATACAGGGCGCTCAGTACTTC. Filled out from reference TRBV28 and TRBJ2-7, the complete variable domain reads DVKVTQSSRYLVKRTGEKVFLECVQDMDHENMFWYRQDPGLGLRLIYFSYDVKMKEKGDIPEGYSVSREKKERFSLILESASTNQTSMYLCASNGAIQGAQYFGPGTRLTVT.

The V call is TRBV12-3 or TRBV12-4, the J call TRBJ2-3; tentative D call: TRBD1 (5 bases). The CDR3 has 16 residues. The V end was cut by 3 bases, the J end by 7 bases, with 20 bases between. This CDR3 reads CASSFQLVRAAHTQYF. CDR3 nucleotide sequence: TGTGCCAGCAGTTTTCAATTGGTCAGGGCCGCTCATACGCAGTATTTT.

This clonotype was detected a few times. This sequence joins TRBV27 and TRBJ2-7, with 11 bases identical to TRBD2. This CDR3 spans 16 amino acids. Germline V lookup: CDR1 MNHEY, CDR2 SMNVEV (reference sequence). The trim removed 6 bases at V and 3 bases at J, leaving 10 bases unmatched. The CDR3 coding sequence is TGTGCCAGCAGCTCTCTAGCGGGAGGACTACTCTACGAGCAGTACTTC. It yields the protein CASSSLAGGLLYEQYF.

The table lists this clonotype with a count of one. The chain combines TRBV24-1 with TRBJ2-1; 10 nucleotides line up with TRBD2. This CDR3 spans 16 amino acids. V lost 8 bases, J lost 9 bases, and 15 bases stayed unmatched. CDR1 is KGHDR and CDR2 is SFDVKD in the germline V gene. CDR3 nucleotides: TGTGCCACCAATAAGTATGAGCGGGAGGGCCGGGGTGAGCAGTTCTTC. Translated: CATNKYEREGRGEQFF.

The chain recombines TRBV7-2 with TRBJ2-5; 9 bases fit TRBD1. This CDR3 spans 15 amino acids. Unmatched junction bases numbered 11, after V lost 1 base and J lost 11 bases. Germline assignment: CDR1 SGHTA and CDR2 FQGNSA. For the CDR3, the DNA is TGTGCCAGCAGCTTAGGAGGGACAGGGACCAATGAGCAGTACTTC. It specifies CASSLGGTGTNEQYF.

Here the CDR3 reads CSARKPGNTEAFF. As DNA, the CDR3 is TGCAGTGCCCGCAAGCCCGGGAACACTGAAGCTTTCTTT. The rearrangement uses TRBV20-1 and TRBJ1-1; D is uncertain. Trimming took off 6 bases at V and 1 base at J, with 12 bases between the two ends. Per the germline V gene, CDR1 is DFQATT and CDR2 is SNEGSKA (reference sequence). This CDR3 contains 13 residues.

The chain has TRBV20-1 and TRBJ2-5; 10 bases fit TRBD1. The CDR3 runs to 14 residues. J lost 3 bases, V lost 5 bases, and 6 bases had no gene match. Germline assignment: CDR1 DFQATT and CDR2 SNEGSKA (reference sequence). The CDR3, as DNA: TGCAGTGCTTGCACCGGGACAGGGGAAGAGACCCAGTACTTC. Translating it yields CSACTGTGEETQYF.

This chain connects TRBV30 to TRBJ2-5; 7 bases agree with TRBD2. Germline V gives CDR1 GTSNPN, CDR2 SVGIG (reference sequence). The CDR3 runs 15 residues. Unmatched junction bases numbered 10, after V lost 2 bases and J lost 4 bases. CDR3 residues: CAWSSPGGMSETQYF. The DNA of the CDR3 is TGTGCCTGGAGTTCCCCGGGGGGTATGTCAGAGACCCAGTACTTC.

At least ten counts were recorded for this clonotype. The chain employs TRBV24-1 and TRBJ2-5, with TRBD2 identical over 7 bases. Per germline, CDR1 KGHDR and CDR2 SFDVKD. The V and J ends lost 9 bases and 1 base, in that order; junction bases with no gene match: 4. This CDR3 has 13 amino acids. This chain's CDR3 is CATQRGFQETQYF. CDR3 DNA sequence: TGTGCCACCCAGCGGGGATTCCAAGAGACCCAGTACTTC.

In this sample, this clonotype turned up a few times. The V and J genes are TRBV10-2 and TRBJ2-1; 8 bases are a match to TRBD2. Trimming at V came to 7 bases and at J to 3 bases, leaving 5 bases not matched to a gene. The V gene's germline CDR1 is WSHSY and CDR2 SAAADI. The CDR3 has 14 amino acids. CDR3 DNA: TGCGCCAGCATCGGGACTAGGGGCTACAATGAGCAGTTCTTC. It is translated as CASIGTRGYNEQFF.

This clonotype was seen a handful of times. One base away lies a much larger clone, so this may be a sequencing read error. CDR3 loop: CSGTREFEQYF. The CDR3 DNA is TGCAGTGGCACACGGGAATTTGAGCAGTACTTC. This rearrangement joins TRBV20-1 to TRBJ2-5, with a possible D match to TRBD2 (5 bases). V gave up 7 bases and J gave up 11 bases, with 17 bases separating them. In germline, CDR1 is DFQATT, CDR2 SNEGSKA (reference sequence). This CDR3 contains 11 residues.

This clonotype was seen only a few times. The CDR3 sequence: CSARDFSGNTIYF. The CDR3 coding sequence is TGCAGTGCTAGAGACTTCTCTGGAAACACCATATATTTT. The chain joins TRBV20-1 to TRBJ1-3; D call uncertain. Trimming cost V 0 bases and J 0 bases, with 3 bases left between them. The V gene's germline CDR1 is DFQATT and CDR2 SNEGSKA (reference sequence). This CDR3 comprises 13 residues.

This sequence joins TRBV24-1 and TRBJ2-1; either TRBD1 or TRBD2 may supply D (5 bases each). The V end was cut by 3 bases, the J end by 5 bases, with 16 bases between. The CDR3 totals 16 residues. Germline V gene data show CDR1 as KGHDR and CDR2 as SFDVKD. The CDR3 is CATSDPRQGAHNEQFF. CDR3 DNA: TGTGCCACCAGTGATCCCCGGCAGGGAGCCCACAATGAGCAGTTCTTC.

This clonotype turned up a few times. J is TRBJ2-7 and V is TRBV7-3; no clear D gene. V shed 5 bases and J shed 5 bases, with 25 bases lying between them. The CDR3 has 17 residues. CDR1 is SGHTA and CDR2 is FQGTGA in the germline V gene. CDR3 nucleotide sequence: TGTGCCAGCAGCCCACTATCCTTAGTCCTTGGGCGCAACGAGCAGTACTTC. The encoded protein is CASSPLSLVLGRNEQYF.

This clonotype was detected ten times or more. The CDR3 DNA reads TGCAGCGTTGAGGCCGGGCAGCTCTATGGCTACACCTTC. Translated, it gives CSVEAGQLYGYTF. The chain employs TRBV29-1 and TRBJ1-2, with no clear D. V gave up 3 bases and J gave up 4 bases, with 12 bases separating them. CDR1 is SQVTM and CDR2 is ANQGSEA in the germline V gene. The length of the CDR3 is 13 residues.